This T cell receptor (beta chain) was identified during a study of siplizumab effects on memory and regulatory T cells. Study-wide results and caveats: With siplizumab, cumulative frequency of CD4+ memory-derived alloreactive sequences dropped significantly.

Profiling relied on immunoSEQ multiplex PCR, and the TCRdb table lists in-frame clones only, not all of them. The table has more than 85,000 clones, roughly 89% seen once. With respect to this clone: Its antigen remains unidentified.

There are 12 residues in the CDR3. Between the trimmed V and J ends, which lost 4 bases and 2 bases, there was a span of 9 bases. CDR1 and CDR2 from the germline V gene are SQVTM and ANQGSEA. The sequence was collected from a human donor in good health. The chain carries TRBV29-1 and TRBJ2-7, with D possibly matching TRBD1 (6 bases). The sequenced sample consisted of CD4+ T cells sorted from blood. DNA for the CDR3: TGCAGCGTTGTTGGGGACACCTACGAGCAGTACTTC. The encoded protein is CSVVGDTYEQYF.